Sequencing of this T cell receptor (beta chain) was carried out in a study of cytomegalovirus exposure and HLA in healthy donors. Study-wide results and caveats: Being productive about 87% or about 30% of the time was typical of most TCR beta V segments in an earlier analysis. In a later analysis, a genetic analysis reported fewer productive-TCR N-insertions in an Asian-associated ancestry cluster than the cohort average.

Per the germline V gene, CDR1 is SGHRS and CDR2 is YFSETQ. V dropped 2 bases and J dropped 5; count of bases not matched to a gene: 7. This CDR3 is 14 amino acids long. This clone was found once. Its target is unknown. PCR amplification relied on 60 Vbeta primers (plus 13 Jbeta primers). Sequencing used immunoSEQ multiplex PCR; TCRdb keeps in-frame clones, though not all of them. The table has over 100,000 clones, more than 75% seen once. The rearrangement links TRBV5-1 to TRBJ2-7; 7 bases are a match to TRBD1. This receptor was identified in a woman aged 40 to 50 in good health and CMV-seropositive. Material: PBMCs. CDR3 coding DNA: TGCGCCAGCAGCTTATCGCCAGGGGGAAACGAGCAGTACTTC. The encoded protein is CASSLSPGGNEQYF.